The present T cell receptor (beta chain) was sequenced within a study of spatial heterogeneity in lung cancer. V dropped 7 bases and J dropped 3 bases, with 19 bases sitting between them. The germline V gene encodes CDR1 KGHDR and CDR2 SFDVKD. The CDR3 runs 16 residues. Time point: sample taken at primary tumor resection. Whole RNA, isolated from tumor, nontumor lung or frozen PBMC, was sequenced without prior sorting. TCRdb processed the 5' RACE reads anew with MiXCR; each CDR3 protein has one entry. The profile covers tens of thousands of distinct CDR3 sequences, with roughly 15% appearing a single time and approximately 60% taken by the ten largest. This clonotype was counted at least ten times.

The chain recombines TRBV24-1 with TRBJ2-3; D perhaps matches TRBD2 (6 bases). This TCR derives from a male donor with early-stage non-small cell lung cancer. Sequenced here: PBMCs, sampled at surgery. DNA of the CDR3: TGTGCCACCAGCGGATTTATGGAGGGTCCGACAGATACGCAGTATTTT. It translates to CATSGFMEGPTDTQYF.